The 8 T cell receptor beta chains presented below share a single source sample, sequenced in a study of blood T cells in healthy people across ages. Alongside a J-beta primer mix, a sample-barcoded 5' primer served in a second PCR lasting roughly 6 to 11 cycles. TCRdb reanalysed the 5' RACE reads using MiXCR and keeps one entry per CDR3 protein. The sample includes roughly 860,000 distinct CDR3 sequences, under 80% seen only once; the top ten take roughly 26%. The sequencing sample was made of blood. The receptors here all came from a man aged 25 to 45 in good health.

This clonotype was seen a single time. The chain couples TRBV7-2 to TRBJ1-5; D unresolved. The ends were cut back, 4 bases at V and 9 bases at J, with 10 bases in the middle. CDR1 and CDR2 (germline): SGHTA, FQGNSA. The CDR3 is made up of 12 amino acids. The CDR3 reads CASSSPSGPQHF. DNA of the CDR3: TGTGCCAGCAGCTCACCCTCGGGGCCCCAGCATTTT. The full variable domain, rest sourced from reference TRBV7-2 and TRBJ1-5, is GAGVSQSPSNKVTEKGKDVELRCDPISGHTALYWYRQSLGQGLEFLIYFQGNSAPDKSGLPSDRFSAERTGGSVSTLTIQRTQQEDSAVYLCASSSPSGPQHFGDGTRLSIL.

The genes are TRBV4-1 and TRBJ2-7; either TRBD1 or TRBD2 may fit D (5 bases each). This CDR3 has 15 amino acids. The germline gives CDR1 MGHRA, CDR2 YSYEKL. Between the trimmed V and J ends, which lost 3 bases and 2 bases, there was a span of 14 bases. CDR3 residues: CASSQIPGLAYEQYF. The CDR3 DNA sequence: TGCGCCAGCAGCCAGATCCCGGGGCTAGCCTACGAGCAGTACTTC.

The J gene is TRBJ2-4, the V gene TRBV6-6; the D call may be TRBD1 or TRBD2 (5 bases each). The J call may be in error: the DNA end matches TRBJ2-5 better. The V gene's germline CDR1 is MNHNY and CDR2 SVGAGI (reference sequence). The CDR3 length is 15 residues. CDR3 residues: CASTPSGAGQETQYF. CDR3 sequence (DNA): TGTGCCAGCACCCCTTCCGGGGCCGGGCAGGAGACCCAGTACTTC.

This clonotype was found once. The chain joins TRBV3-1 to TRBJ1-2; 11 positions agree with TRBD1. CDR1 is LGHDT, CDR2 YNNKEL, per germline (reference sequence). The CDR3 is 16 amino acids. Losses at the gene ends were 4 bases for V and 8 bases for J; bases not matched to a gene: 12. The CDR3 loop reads CASSLFAGQGAEGYTF. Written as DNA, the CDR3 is TGTGCCAGCAGCCTCTTCGCTGGACAGGGGGCGGAGGGCTACACCTTC.

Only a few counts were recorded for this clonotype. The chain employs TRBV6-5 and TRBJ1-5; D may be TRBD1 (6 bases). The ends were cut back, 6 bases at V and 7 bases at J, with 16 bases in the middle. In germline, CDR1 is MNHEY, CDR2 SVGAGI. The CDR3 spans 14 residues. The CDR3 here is CASSRGGLGQPQHF. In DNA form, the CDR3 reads TGTGCCAGCAGCCGAGGGGGGCTAGGACAGCCCCAGCATTTT.

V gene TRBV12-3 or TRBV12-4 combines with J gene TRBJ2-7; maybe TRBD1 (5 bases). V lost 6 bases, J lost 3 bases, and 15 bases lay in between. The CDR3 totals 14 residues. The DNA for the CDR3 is TGTGCCAGCAGATCGACAGTAAGGATCTACGAGCAGTACTTC. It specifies CASRSTVRIYEQYF.

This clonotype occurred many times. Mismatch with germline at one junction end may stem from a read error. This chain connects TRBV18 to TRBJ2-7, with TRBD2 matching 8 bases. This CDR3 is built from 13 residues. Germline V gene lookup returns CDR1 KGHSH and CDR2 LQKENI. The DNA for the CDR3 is TGCGCCAGCAGCCCCGGGGGGGGCTACGAGCAGTACTTC. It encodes CASSPGGGYEQYF. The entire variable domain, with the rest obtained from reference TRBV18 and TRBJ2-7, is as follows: NAGVMQNPRHLVRRRGQEARLRCSPMKGHSHVYWYRQLPEEGLKFMVYLQKENIIDESGMPKERFSAEFPKEGPSILRIQQVVRGDSAAYFCASSPGGGYEQYFGPGTRLTVT.

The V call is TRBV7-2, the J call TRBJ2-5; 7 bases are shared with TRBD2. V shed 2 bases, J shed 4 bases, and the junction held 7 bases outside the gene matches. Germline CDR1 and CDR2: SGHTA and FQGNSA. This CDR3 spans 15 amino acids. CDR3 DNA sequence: TGTGCCAGCAGCTTACCCGGGGGGAAGCGAGAGACCCAGTACTTC. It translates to CASSLPGGKRETQYF.